This entry features one T cell receptor (beta chain) sequence. What it recognizes is unknown. Positive CCR7 selection of CD45RO-negative cells yielded the naive CD8 cells, and terminally differentiated effector memory CD45RA+ cells were excluded. This specimen comes from a study of shared clonotypes between healthy human individuals. On the study more broadly: Researchers assigned three CD4 naive, three CD4 memory, two CD8 naive and one CD8 memory plate to each donor. Study-wide points: The sharing of roughly 5% of naive CD4 clonotypes was seen across a few donors. Donor scarcity curtailed the genetic and exposure-history diversity represented herein.

TCRdb keeps only in-frame clones here, not all; method: immunoSEQ multiplex PCR. The sample has about 2.1 million clones, 80% to 95% seen once. V lost 6 bases, J lost 3 bases, and 5 bases stayed unmatched. The CDR3 covers 14 residues. CDR1 MNHEY and CDR2 SMNVEV come from the germline V gene (reference sequence). The chain carries TRBV27 and TRBJ2-4; 7 nucleotides line up with TRBD1. The sequence came from a man younger than 35 in good health. Some clones in this sample may be carry-over from other donors' samples. Sequencing was performed on naive CD8+ T cells from PBMCs. The CDR3 DNA is TGTGCCAGCAGCCACCGGGACAGCAAAAACATTCAGTACTTC. Its translation is CASSHRDSKNIQYF.